This T cell receptor beta chain was recorded in a study of control samples from healthy donors and cancer patients. The data were produced by immunoSEQ multiplex PCR, yet TCRdb's version contains in-frame clones alone and is incomplete. The data hold 100,000 or so clones, with about 89% observed a single time. Germline loops: CDR1 KGHDR, CDR2 SFDVKD. Trimming left V 2 bases short and J 3 bases short, with 7 bases between. This CDR3 has 13 amino acids. This clonotype was sampled from a young man in good health. The chain is built from TRBV24-1 and TRBJ2-7; no clear D. The sample consisted of blood. The CDR3 here is CATSDYKGYEQYF. The DNA of the CDR3 is TGTGCCACCAGTGATTATAAGGGCTACGAGCAGTACTTC.